Listed below are T cell receptor beta chains from one sample, sequenced in a study of control samples from healthy donors and cancer patients. Using immunoSEQ multiplex PCR, the repertoire was profiled, and TCRdb retains in-frame clones only, with some absent. The sample has 90,000 or so clones, roughly nine tenths seen once. The sample taken for sequencing was PBMCs. Every receptor here comes from a woman aged 45-65 years with colorectal cancer. Each CDR3 is given with its conserved first and last residue. A D gene is named only where the DNA matches it firmly. Only some rows state a clone size, as once, few, many or a class for expanded clones.

cdr3_aa cdr3_nt clone_size v_call d_call j_call
CATSDSSPNEKLFF TGTGCCACCAGTGATTCGTCCCCTAATGAAAAACTGTTTTTT NA TRBV24-1 NA TRBJ1-4
CASSFSGGAETQYF TGTGCCAGCAGTTTCAGCGGGGGGGCGGAGACCCAGTACTTC NA TRBV6-1 TRBD2 TRBJ2-5
CASSLEGHYGYTF TGTGCCAGCAGCCTGGAGGGGCACTATGGCTACACCTTC once TRBV5-6 NA TRBJ1-2
CASSKTGGWGELFF TGTGCCAGCAGTAAGACAGGGGGCTGGGGGGAGCTGTTTTTT NA TRBV27 TRBD1 TRBJ2-2
CASRVTATPYNSPLHF TGTGCCAGCAGGGTGACAGCGACCCCCTATAATTCACCCCTCCACTTT NA TRBV27 NA TRBJ1-6
CASRSQQGALNGYTF TGTGCCAGCAGGTCGCAACAGGGGGCTTTAAATGGCTACACCTTC NA TRBV6-5 TRBD1 TRBJ1-2
CASSAGRGWTGELFF TGTGCCAGCAGCGCAGGCAGGGGGTGGACCGGGGAGCTGTTTTTT NA TRBV9 TRBD1 TRBJ2-2
CASSEEGNTIYF TGCGCCAGCAGTGAAGAGGGAAACACCATATATTTT NA TRBV10-2 NA TRBJ1-3
CASKQREYNEQFF TGTGCCAGCAAACAGCGGGAGTACAATGAGCAGTTCTTC few TRBV2 TRBD2 TRBJ2-1
CASSLHPTANTGELFF TGTGCCAGCAGTCTCCATCCGACAGCGAACACCGGGGAGCTGTTTTTT NA TRBV28 NA TRBJ2-2
CASTLRGLSNQPQHF TGTGCCAGTACCCTCCGAGGACTGAGCAATCAGCCCCAGCATTTT NA TRBV19 NA TRBJ1-5